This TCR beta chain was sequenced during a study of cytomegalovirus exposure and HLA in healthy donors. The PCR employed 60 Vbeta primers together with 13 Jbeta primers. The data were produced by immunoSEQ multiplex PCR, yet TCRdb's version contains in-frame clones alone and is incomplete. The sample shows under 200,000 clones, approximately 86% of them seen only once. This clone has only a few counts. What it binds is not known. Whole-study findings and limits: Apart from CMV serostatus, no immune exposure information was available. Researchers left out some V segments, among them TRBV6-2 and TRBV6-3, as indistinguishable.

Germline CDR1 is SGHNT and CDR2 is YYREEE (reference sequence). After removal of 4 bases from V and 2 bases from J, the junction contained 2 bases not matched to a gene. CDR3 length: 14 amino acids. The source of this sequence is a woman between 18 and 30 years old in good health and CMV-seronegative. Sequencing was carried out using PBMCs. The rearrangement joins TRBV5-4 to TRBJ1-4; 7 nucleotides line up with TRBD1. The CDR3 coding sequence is TGTGCCAGCAGCCCGGACAGGACTAATGAAAAACTGTTTTTT. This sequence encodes CASSPDRTNEKLFF.